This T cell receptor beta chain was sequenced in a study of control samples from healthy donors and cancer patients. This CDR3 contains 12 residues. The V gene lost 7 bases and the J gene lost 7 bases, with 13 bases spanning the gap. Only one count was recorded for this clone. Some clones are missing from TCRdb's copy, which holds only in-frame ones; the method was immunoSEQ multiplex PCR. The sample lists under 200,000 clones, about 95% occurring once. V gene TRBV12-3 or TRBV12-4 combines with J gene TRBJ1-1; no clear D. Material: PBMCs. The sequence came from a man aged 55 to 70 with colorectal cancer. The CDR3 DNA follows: TGTGCCAGCATCCGGGTAACTGGTGAAGCTTTCTTT. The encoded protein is CASIRVTGEAFF.